The 11 T cell receptor beta chains below all came from one sample that was sequenced in a study of technical replicates of blood from a handful of donors. Data came from immunoSEQ multiplex PCR; TCRdb stores just in-frame clones and leaves some out. This table has tens of thousands of clones, 92% appearing once. The material sequenced was PBMCs. These TCRs come from a human donor in good health. Some clones in this sample may be carry-over from other donors' samples.

V gene TRBV2 combines with J gene TRBJ1-6; TRBD1 agrees at 7 bases. After removal of 11 bases from V and 0 bases from J, the junction contained 13 bases not matched to a gene. Germline-derived CDR1 and CDR2 are SNHLY and FYNNEI. The CDR3 extends over 17 amino acids. The CDR3 loop reads CACRYQAGGSYNSPLHF. The CDR3 coding sequence is TGTGCCTGTAGGTATCAGGCAGGGGGCTCCTATAATTCACCCCTCCACTTT.

The CDR3 region has the DNA TGTGCCAGCAGATCCGGGACAGGGGCCCTCGAGCAGTACTTC. The encoded protein is CASRSGTGALEQYF. J is TRBJ2-7 and V is TRBV6-1, with TRBD1 identical over 10 bases. The CDR3 covers 14 residues. Germline values: CDR1 MNHNS, CDR2 SASEGT. With 6 bases clipped from V and 6 bases from J, the junction kept 8 bases outside the gene matches.

This chain joins TRBV29-1 and TRBJ2-5; 10 bases fit TRBD1. The CDR3 consists of 14 residues. The junction had 5 bases not matched to a gene; V was cut back by 6 bases and J by 1 base. From germline, CDR1 is SQVTM and CDR2 ANQGSEA. CDR3 in DNA: TGCAGCGTAGCCGGGACAGGGGTCCAAGAGACCCAGTACTTC. Encoded protein: CSVAGTGVQETQYF.

The rearrangement links TRBV10-3 to TRBJ1-2, with 9 bases matching TRBD1. CDR3 length: 15 residues. Germline V CDR1 and CDR2: ENHRY, SYGVKD. After removal of 3 bases from V and 6 bases from J, the junction contained 8 bases not matched to a gene. The CDR3 DNA reads as TGTGCCATCAGTGACCGAACAGGGGGCGAAAATGGCTACACCTTC. Amino acid sequence: CAISDRTGGENGYTF.

The chain recombines TRBV11-2 with TRBJ2-5, with 7 positions matching TRBD2. V dropped 5 bases and J dropped 1; count of bases not matched to a gene: 10. Germline CDR1 reads SGHAT; CDR2 reads FQNNGV. CDR3 length equals 16 residues. In DNA, the CDR3 is TGTGCCAGCAGCCCGAGGCGGGGCGGGAGCCAAGAGACCCAGTACTTC. Its protein is CASSPRRGGSQETQYF.

This chain connects TRBV9 to TRBJ1-1; no definite D call. CDR3 length: 12 residues. The germline V gene encodes CDR1 SGDLS and CDR2 YYNGEE. V lost 0 bases, J lost 8 bases, and 8 bases lay in between. The CDR3 region has the DNA TGTGCCAGCAGCGTAGTGGAGGGCGAAGCTTTCTTT. This translates into CASSVVEGEAFF. The complete variable domain, with remaining parts taken from reference TRBV9 and TRBJ1-1, reads DSGVTQTPKHLITATGQRVTLRCSPRSGDLSVYWYQQSLDQGLQFLIQYYNGEERAKGNILERFSAQQFPDLHSELNLSSLELGDSALYFCASSVVEGEAFFGQGTRLTVV.

This chain links TRBV7-3 with TRBJ1-5; 8 bases align to TRBD1. Germline values: CDR1 SGHTA, CDR2 FQGTGA. After removal of 5 bases from V and 6 bases from J, the junction contained 3 bases not matched to a gene. CDR3 length equals 13 residues. As DNA, the CDR3 is TGTGCCAGCAGCCAGGGGGCCGGTCAGCCCCAGCATTTT. Translated: CASSQGAGQPQHF.

This clone was counted between two and nine times. This chain links TRBV29-1 with TRBJ1-1; D remains unclear. From germline, CDR1 is SQVTM and CDR2 ANQGSEA. V was shortened by 5 bases and J by 1 base, with 17 bases between the two germline ends. The CDR3 spans 15 residues. The CDR3 protein is CSVLEDGGPNTEAFF. CDR3 in DNA: TGCAGCGTTTTGGAAGACGGTGGGCCGAACACTGAAGCTTTCTTT.

V usage is TRBV5-6 and J usage is TRBJ1-1; D is undetermined. The CDR3 covers 11 residues. The V gene's germline CDR1 is SGHDT and CDR2 YYEEEE. Trimming stripped 0 bases from V and 7 bases from J, with 4 bases between. The CDR3 nucleotides read TGTGCCAGCAGCTTGGTTAATGAAGCTTTCTTT. This gives the protein CASSLVNEAFF. The full variable domain, in which reference TRBV5-6 and TRBJ1-1 provide the parts outside the CDR3, is DAGVTQSPTHLIKTRGQQVTLRCSPKSGHDTVSWYQQALGQGPQFIFQYYEEEERQRGNFPDRFSGHQFPNYSSELNVNALLLGDSALYLCASSLVNEAFFGQGTRLTVV.

The chain uses TRBV5-6 and TRBJ2-5, with TRBD2 identical over 8 bases. Germline lookup yields CDR1 SGHDT and CDR2 YYEEEE. The trim removed 5 bases at V and 4 bases at J, leaving 4 bases unmatched. This CDR3 comprises 13 residues. The CDR3 spells CASRTGGLETQYF. The CDR3 nucleotides read TGTGCCAGCAGGACGGGGGGGCTAGAGACCCAGTACTTC.

The chain combines TRBV4-2 with TRBJ1-6; TRBD1 aligns across 8 bases. There are 16 residues in the CDR3. Germline V CDR1 and CDR2: LGHNA, YNFKEQ. The V and J ends lost 4 bases and 9 bases, in that order; junction bases with no gene match: 11. In DNA form, the CDR3 reads TGTGCCAGCAGCCCAACATTGGACAGGGATTTTTCACCCCTCCACTTT. This translates into CASSPTLDRDFSPLHF.